This paragraph reports one TCR beta chain. Its antigen remains unknown. A CD45RA+ naive subset and a CD45RA-negative memory subset were split from CD4+ cells. The genomic DNA of each subset was split evenly across several immunoSEQ plates. Repertoires were generated with immunoSEQ multiplex PCR, while TCRdb's copy carries only in-frame clones and drops some. Among some 2,000,000 clones listed, 95% were seen once. These data belong to a study of shared clonotypes between healthy human individuals. Study-level results: When naive CD4 clonotypes were compared across a few donors, roughly 4.9% were shared. The study sampled only blood, and tissue repertoires likely differ.

The sequence derives from a man between 18 and 29 years old in good health. Sequencing input: naive CD4+ T cells sorted from blood. The subset was: CD45RA+ positively selected.

The CDR3 DNA reads TGTGCCAGCGGGAGGGGACAGGGAAAGTATGGCTACACCTTC. It specifies CASGRGQGKYGYTF. The chain employs TRBV6-5 and TRBJ1-2; TRBD1 agrees at 9 bases. The CDR3 length is 14 residues. CDR1 and CDR2 from the germline V gene are MNHEY and SVGAGI. The trim removed 8 bases at V and 5 bases at J, leaving 9 bases unmatched.